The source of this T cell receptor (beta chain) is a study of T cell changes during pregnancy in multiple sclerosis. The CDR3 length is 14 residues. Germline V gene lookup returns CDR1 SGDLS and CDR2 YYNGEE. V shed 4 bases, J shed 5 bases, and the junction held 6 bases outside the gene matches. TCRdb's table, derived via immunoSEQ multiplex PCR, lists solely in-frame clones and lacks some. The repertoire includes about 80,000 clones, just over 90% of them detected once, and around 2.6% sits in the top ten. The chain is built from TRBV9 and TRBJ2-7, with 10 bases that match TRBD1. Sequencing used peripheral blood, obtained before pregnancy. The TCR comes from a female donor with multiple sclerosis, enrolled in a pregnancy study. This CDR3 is CASSLLGTGDEQYF. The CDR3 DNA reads TGTGCCAGCAGCCTCCTCGGGACAGGGGACGAGCAGTACTTC.